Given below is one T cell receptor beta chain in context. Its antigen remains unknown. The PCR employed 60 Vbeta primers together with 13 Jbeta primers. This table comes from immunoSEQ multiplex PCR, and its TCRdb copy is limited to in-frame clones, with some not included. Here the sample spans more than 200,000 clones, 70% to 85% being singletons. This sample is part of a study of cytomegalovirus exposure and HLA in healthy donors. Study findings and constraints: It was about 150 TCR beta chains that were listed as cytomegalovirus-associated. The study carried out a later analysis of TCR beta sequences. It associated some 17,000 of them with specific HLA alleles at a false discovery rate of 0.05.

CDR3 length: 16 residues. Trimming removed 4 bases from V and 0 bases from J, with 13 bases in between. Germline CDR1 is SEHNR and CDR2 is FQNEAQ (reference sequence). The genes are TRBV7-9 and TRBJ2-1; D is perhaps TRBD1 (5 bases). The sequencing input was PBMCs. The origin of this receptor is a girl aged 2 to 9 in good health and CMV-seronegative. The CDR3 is CASSSVDSSSYNEQFF. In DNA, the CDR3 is TGTGCCAGCAGCTCAGTCGACAGTAGCTCCTACAATGAGCAGTTCTTC.